This T cell receptor (beta chain) was sequenced during a study of blood T cell repertoires in COVID-19. This CDR3 spans 15 amino acids. With 0 bases removed from V and 3 bases from J, the gap between germline ends came to 12 bases. Germline assignment: CDR1 LGHDT and CDR2 YNNKEL (reference sequence). This table comes from immunoSEQ multiplex PCR, and its TCRdb copy is limited to in-frame clones, with some not included. The sample carries about 73,000 clones, roughly 87% recorded once. The gene calls are TRBV3-1 (or the pseudogene TRBV3-2) and TRBJ2-7, with D possibly being TRBD2 (6 bases). The TCR comes from an elderly man with acute or convalescent COVID-19. Specimen: peripheral blood. CDR3 DNA sequence: TGTGCCAGCAGCCAAGATATGGGACTGAACTACGAGCAGTACTTC. Its translation is CASSQDMGLNYEQYF.